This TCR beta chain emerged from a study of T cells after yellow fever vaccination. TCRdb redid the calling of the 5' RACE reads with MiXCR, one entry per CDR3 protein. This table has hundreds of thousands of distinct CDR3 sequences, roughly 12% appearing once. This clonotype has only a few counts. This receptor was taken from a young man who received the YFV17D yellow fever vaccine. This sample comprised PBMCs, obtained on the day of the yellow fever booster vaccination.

CDR3 region: CASSLAGTSGNYEQYF. The CDR3 nucleotides are TGTGCCAGCAGCTTAGCCGGGACTAGCGGGAACTACGAGCAGTACTTC. The chain is built from TRBV7-2 and TRBJ2-7, with 13 bases matching TRBD2. The CDR3 totals 16 residues. V shed 0 bases and J 3 bases; nucleotides not matched to a gene: 2. The V gene's germline CDR1 is SGHTA and CDR2 FQGNSA.